The clone carrying this T cell receptor beta chain showed up just once. The V segment lost 4 bases and the J segment 2 bases; nucleotides outside the gene matches: 4. The germline V gene has CDR1 SGHNT and CDR2 YYREEE (reference sequence). There are 14 residues in the CDR3. Original processing notes: After removing out-of-frame reads, approximately 2.2 million distinct TCRbeta sequences remained. Using immunoSEQ multiplex PCR, the repertoire was profiled, and TCRdb retains in-frame clones only, with some absent. V, J and clone size are taken as reported in that table, and D and trimming were inferred from the DNA itself. The table shows fewer than 90,000 clones, with 60% to 80% occurring only once. The sort gate was single viable CD3+CD4+CD8-CD45RO+ cells for memory CD4+ T cells. Serostatus was set by detecting CMV pp150, pp28, p38, p52 IgG. Positive selection with CD4 microbeads enriched total CD4+ T cells.

The sample originates from a study of memory CD4+ T cells and cytomegalovirus serostatus. The origin of this receptor is an adult in good health and CMV-seropositive. V and J are TRBV5-4 and TRBJ2-3, with 7 bases that match TRBD1. Sequencing input: memory CD4+ T cells from blood. DNA for the CDR3: TGTGCCAGCAGCCAAGGGACAGCCACAGATACGCAGTATTTT. This sequence encodes CASSQGTATDTQYF.